This TCR beta chain emerged from a study of blood T cell repertoires in COVID-19. From germline, CDR1 is ENHRY and CDR2 SYGVKD. The CDR3 consists of 13 residues. V gave up 11 bases and J gave up 3 bases; unmatched junction bases: 6. This clone occurred many times. Produced via immunoSEQ multiplex PCR; TCRdb's table is partial and in-frame only. The sample has roughly 230,000 clones; 83% are singletons. Specimen: peripheral blood. The sequence was obtained from a human donor in a cohort sampled during active COVID-19. The genes are TRBV10-3 and TRBJ2-3, with 9 bases fitting TRBD1. The CDR3 DNA reads TGTGCCGTCACAGGGGGCGCTACAGATACGCAGTATTTT. As protein: CAVTGGATDTQYF.